This TCR beta chain is drawn from a study of cytomegalovirus exposure and HLA in healthy donors. Findings and caveats of the study: Researchers catalogued 150 or so TCR beta chains as cytomegalovirus-associated. Accounts indicate the classifier identified cytomegalovirus status with strong specificity and sensitivity. It was only CMV serostatus that was available as immune exposure information. Later analysis identified a missense DCLRE1C variant that was linked to TCR beta V- and J-gene trimming.

Comments on this clone: Its antigen is unidentified.

13 Jbeta primers and 60 Vbeta primers were used for the PCR. Profiling relied on immunoSEQ multiplex PCR, and the TCRdb table lists in-frame clones only, not all of them. Among about 110,000 clones listed, 65% to 80% were seen once. CDR1 SGHVS and CDR2 FNYEAQ come from the germline V gene. This CDR3 is 15 amino acids long. V shed 6 bases and J shed 8 bases, with 22 bases lying between them. The V gene is TRBV7-6, the J gene TRBJ1-2; D possibly corresponds to TRBD1 (5 bases). This sequence was found in a woman aged 40 to 50 in good health and CMV-seronegative. Sequences were obtained from PBMCs. The CDR3 is CASSLLGAGEIGYTF. The CDR3, as DNA: TGTGCCAGCAGTCTTCTTGGGGCGGGGGAAATCGGCTACACCTTC.